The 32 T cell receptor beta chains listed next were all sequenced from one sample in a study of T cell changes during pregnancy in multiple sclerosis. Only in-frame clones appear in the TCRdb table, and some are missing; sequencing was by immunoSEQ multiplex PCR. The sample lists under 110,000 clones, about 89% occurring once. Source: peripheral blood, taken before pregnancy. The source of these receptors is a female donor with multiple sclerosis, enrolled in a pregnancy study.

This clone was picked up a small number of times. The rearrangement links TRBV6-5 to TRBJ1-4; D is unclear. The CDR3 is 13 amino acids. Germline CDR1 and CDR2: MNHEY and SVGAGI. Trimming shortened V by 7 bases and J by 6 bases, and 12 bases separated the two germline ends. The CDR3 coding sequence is TGTGCCAGCACGGGAGAGGTACATGAAAAACTGTTTTTT. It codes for CASTGEVHEKLFF.

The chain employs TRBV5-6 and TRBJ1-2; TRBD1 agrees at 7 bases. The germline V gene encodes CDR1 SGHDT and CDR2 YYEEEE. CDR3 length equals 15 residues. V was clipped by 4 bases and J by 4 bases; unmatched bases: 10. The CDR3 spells CASSLTGQASYGYTF. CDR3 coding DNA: TGTGCCAGCAGCCTTACTGGACAGGCGAGCTATGGCTACACCTTC.

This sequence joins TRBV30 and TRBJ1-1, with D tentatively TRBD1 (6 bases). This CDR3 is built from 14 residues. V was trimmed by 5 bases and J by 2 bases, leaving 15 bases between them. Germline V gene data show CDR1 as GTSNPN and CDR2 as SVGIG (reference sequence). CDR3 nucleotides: TGTGCCTGGGCCCTTTGGGGGACAAACACTGAAGCTTTCTTT. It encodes CAWALWGTNTEAFF.

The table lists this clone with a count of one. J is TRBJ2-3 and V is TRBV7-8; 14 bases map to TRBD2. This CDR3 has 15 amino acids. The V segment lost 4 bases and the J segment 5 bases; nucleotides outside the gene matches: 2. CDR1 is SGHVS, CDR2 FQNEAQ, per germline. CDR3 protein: CASSSGTSGGDTQYF. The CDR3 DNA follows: TGTGCCAGCAGCTCGGGGACTAGCGGGGGAGATACGCAGTATTTT.

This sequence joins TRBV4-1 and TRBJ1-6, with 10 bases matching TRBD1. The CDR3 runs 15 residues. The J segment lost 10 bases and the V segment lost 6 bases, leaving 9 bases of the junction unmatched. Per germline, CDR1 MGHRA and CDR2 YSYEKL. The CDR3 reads CASRKWTGGSSPLHF. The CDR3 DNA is TGCGCCAGCAGAAAATGGACAGGGGGAAGCTCACCCCTCCACTTT.

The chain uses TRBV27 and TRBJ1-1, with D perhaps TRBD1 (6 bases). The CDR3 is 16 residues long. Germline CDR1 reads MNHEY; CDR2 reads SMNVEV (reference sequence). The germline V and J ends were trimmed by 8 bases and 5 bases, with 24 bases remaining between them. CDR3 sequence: CASSSTGTLYETEAFF. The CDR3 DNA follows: TGTGCCAGCTCCTCAACCGGGACACTCTACGAGACTGAAGCTTTCTTT.

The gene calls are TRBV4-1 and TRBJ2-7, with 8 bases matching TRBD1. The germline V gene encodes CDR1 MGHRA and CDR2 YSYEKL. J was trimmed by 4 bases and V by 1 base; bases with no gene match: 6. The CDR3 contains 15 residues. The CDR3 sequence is CASSQVLDRAYEQYF. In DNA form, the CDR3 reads TGCGCCAGCAGCCAAGTATTGGACAGGGCATACGAGCAGTACTTC.

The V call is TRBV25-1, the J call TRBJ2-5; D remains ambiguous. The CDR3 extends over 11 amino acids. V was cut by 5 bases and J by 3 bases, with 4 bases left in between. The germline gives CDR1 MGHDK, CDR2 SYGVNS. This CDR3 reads CASSHEETQYF. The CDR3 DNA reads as TGTGCCAGCAGTCATGAAGAGACCCAGTACTTC. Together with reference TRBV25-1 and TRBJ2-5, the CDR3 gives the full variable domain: EADIYQTPRYLVIGTGKKITLECSQTMGHDKMYWYQQDPGMELHLIHYSYGVNSTEKGDLSSESTVSRIRTEHFPLTLESARPSHTSQYLCASSHEETQYFGPGTRLLVL.

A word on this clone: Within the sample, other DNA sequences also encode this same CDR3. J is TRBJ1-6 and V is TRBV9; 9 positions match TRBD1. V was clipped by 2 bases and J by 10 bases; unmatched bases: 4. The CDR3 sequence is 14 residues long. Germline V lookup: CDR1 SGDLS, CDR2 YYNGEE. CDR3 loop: CASSVGQGGSPLHF. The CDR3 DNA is TGTGCCAGCAGCGTGGGACAGGGTGGGTCACCCCTCCACTTT.

CDR3 amino acids: CASSQPDRAEDNSPLHF. The CDR3 nucleotides are TGCGCCAGCAGTCAACCCGACAGGGCCGAAGATAATTCACCCCTCCACTTT. This sequence joins TRBV23-1 and TRBJ1-6; TRBD1 aligns across 7 bases. TRBV23-1 is assigned to the ORF class and has an uncertain function. V lost 2 bases, J lost 5 bases, and 9 bases stayed unmatched. The CDR3 extends over 17 amino acids.

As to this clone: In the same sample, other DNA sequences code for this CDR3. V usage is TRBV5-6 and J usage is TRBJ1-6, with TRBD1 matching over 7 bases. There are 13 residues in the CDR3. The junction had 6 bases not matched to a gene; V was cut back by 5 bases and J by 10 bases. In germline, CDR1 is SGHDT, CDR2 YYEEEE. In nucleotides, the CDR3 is TGTGCCAGCAGTAGGGACAGTGGATCACCCCTCCACTTT. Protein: CASSRDSGSPLHF. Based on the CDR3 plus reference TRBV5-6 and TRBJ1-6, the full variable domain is DAGVTQSPTHLIKTRGQQVTLRCSPKSGHDTVSWYQQALGQGPQFIFQYYEEEERQRGNFPDRFSGHQFPNYSSELNVNALLLGDSALYLCASSRDSGSPLHFGNGTRLTVT.

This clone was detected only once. CDR3: CASSLGGQANTEAFF. Here the CDR3 DNA reads TGTGCCAGCAGCTTGGGCGGGCAGGCGAACACTGAAGCTTTCTTT. The chain joins TRBV5-4 to TRBJ1-1, with D unresolved. The CDR3 covers 15 residues. The V end lost 0 bases, the J end lost 1 base, and 10 bases lay between the germline ends. Looked up from germline, CDR1 is SGHNT and CDR2 is YYREEE (reference sequence).

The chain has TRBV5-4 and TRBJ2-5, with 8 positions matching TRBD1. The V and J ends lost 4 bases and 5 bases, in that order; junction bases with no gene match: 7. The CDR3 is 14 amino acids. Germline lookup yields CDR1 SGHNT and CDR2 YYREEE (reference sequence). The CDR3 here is CASSPQDRDETQYF. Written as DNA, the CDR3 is TGTGCCAGCAGCCCACAGGACAGGGATGAGACCCAGTACTTC.

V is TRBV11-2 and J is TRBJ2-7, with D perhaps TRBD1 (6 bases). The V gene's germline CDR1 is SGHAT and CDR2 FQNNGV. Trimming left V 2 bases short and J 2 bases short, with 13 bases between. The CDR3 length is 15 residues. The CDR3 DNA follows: TGTGCCAGCAGCTTAAGCCAACAGGGAACCTACGAGCAGTACTTC. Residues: CASSLSQQGTYEQYF.

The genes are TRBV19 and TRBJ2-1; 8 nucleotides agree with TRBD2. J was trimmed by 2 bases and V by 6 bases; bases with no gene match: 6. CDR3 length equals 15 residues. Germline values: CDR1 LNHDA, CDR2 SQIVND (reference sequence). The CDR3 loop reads CASRPGGAAYNEQFF. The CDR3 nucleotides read TGTGCCAGTAGGCCGGGGGGGGCGGCCTACAATGAGCAGTTCTTC.

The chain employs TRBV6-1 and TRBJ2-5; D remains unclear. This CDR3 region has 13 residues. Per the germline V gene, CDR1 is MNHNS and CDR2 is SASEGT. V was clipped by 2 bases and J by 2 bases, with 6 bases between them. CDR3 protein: CASSESGQETQYF. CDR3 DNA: TGTGCCAGCAGTGAATCAGGACAAGAGACCCAGTACTTC.

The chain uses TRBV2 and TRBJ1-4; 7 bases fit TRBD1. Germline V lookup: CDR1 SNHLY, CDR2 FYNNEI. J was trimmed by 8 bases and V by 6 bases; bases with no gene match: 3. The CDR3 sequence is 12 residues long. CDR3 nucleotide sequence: TGTGCCAGCAGCCTCAGGGGGGAAAAACTGTTTTTT. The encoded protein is CASSLRGEKLFF.

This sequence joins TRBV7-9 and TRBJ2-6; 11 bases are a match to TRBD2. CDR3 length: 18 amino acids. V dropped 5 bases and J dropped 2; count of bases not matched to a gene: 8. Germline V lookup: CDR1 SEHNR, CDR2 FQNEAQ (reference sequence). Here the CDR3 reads CASSRIAGGPPGANVLTF. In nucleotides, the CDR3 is TGTGCCAGCAGCAGAATAGCGGGAGGGCCCCCTGGGGCCAACGTCCTGACTTTC.

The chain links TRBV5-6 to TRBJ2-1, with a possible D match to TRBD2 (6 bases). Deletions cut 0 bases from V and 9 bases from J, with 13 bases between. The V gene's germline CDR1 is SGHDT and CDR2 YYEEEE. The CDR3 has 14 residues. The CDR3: CASSLGLVRLEQFF. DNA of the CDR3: TGTGCCAGCAGCTTGGGACTAGTAAGGCTTGAGCAGTTCTTC.

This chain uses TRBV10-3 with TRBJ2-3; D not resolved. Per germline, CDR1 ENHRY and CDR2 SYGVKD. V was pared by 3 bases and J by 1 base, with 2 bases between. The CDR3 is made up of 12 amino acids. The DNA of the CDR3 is TGTGCCATCAGTGACGGCACAGATACGCAGTATTTT. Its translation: CAISDGTDTQYF.

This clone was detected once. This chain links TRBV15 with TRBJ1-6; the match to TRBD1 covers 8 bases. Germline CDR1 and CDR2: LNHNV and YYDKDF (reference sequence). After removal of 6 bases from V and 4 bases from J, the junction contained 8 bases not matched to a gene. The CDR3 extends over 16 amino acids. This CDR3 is CATSFRQGKYNSPLHF. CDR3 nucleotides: TGTGCCACCAGTTTCCGACAGGGGAAATATAATTCACCCCTCCACTTT.

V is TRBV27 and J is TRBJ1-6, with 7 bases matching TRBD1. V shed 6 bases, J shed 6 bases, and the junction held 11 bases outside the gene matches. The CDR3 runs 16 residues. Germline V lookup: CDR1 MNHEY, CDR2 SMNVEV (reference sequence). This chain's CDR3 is CASSRMTGFGNSPLHF. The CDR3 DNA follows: TGTGCCAGCAGCCGGATGACAGGGTTTGGTAATTCACCCCTCCACTTT.

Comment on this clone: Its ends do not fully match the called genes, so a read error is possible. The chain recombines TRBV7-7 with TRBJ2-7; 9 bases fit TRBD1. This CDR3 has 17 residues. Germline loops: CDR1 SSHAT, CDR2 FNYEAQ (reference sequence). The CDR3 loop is CASSYNIPGQGPYEQYF. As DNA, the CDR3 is TGTGCTAGCAGTTATAACATTCCGGGACAGGGCCCCTACGAGCAGTACTTC.

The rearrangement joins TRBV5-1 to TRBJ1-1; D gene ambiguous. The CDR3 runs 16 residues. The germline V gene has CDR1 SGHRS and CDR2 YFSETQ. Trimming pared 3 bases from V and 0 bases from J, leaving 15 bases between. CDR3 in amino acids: CASSSAPTRLNTEAFF. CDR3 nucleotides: TGCGCCAGCAGCTCAGCTCCGACAAGATTGAACACTGAAGCTTTCTTT.

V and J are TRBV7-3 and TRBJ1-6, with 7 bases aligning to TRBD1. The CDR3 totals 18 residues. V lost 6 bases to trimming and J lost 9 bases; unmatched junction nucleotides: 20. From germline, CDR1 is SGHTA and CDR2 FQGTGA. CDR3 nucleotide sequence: TGTGCCAGCAGAGAAAGGACAGGCGGAACCACTGGAGGTTCACCCCTCCACTTT. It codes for CASRERTGGTTGGSPLHF.

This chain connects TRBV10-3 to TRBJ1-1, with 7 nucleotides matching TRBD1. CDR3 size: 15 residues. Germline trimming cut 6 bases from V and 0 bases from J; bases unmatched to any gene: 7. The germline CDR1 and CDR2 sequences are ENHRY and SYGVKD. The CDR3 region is CAIRDTGTVNTEAFF. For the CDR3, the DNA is TGTGCCATCAGGGACACGGGGACAGTGAACACTGAAGCTTTCTTT.

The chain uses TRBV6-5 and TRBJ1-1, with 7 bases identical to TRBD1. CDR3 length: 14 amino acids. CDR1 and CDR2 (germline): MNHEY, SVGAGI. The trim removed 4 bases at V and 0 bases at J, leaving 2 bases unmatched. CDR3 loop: CASSSGQMNTEAFF. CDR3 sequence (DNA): TGTGCCAGCAGTTCGGGACAGATGAACACTGAAGCTTTCTTT.

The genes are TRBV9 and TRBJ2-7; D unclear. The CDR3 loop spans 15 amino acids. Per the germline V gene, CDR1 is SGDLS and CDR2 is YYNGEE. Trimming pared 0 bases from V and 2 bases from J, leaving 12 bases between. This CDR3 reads CASSVANSPTYEQYF. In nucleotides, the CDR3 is TGTGCCAGCAGCGTAGCGAACAGCCCAACCTACGAGCAGTACTTC.

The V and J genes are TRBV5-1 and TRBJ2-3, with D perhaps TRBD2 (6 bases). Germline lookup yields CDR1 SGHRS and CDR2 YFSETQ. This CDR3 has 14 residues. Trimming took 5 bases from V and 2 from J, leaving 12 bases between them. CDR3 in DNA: TGCGCCAGCAGTCAGGGAGGTTACACAGATACGCAGTATTTT. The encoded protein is CASSQGGYTDTQYF.

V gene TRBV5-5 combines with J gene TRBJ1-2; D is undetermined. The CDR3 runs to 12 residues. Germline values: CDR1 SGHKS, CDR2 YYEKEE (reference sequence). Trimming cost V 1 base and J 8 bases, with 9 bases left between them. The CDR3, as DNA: TGTGCCAGCAGCTTGCCGGGATTCGGCTACACCTTC. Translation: CASSLPGFGYTF.

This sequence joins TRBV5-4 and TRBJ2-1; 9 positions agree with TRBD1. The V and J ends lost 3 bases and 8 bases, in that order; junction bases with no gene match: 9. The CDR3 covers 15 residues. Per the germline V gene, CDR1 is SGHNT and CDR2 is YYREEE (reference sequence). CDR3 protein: CASSSSGTGLYEQFF. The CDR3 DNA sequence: TGTGCCAGCAGCTCGTCCGGGACAGGGTTGTATGAGCAGTTCTTC. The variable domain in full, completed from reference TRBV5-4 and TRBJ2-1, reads ETGVTQSPTHLIKTRGQQVTLRCSSQSGHNTVSWYQQALGQGPQFIFQYYREEENGRGNFPPRFSGLQFPNYSSELNVNALELDDSALYLCASSSSGTGLYEQFFGPGTRLTVL.

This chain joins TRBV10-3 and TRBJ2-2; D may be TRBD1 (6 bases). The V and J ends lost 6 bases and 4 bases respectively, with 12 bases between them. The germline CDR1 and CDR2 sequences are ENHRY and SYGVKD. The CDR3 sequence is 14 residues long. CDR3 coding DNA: TGTGCCATCAGAGAAACAGGGAGCACCGGGGAGCTGTTTTTT. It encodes CAIRETGSTGELFF.